This T cell receptor beta chain derives from a study of T cells in Graves' hyperthyroidism and ophthalmopathy. There are 17 residues in the CDR3. Trimming removed 4 bases from V and 0 bases from J; junction bases left unmatched: 10. CDR1 and CDR2 (germline): DFQATT, SNEGSKA (reference sequence). This clonotype appeared a few times. Researchers amplified the TCR beta CDR3 regions from RNA transcripts. The primer set for the first-round RT-PCR of the TCR CDR3 was HTBI. TCRdb passed the multiplex PCR reads through MiXCR, listing each CDR3 protein once. Here the sample spans 300,000 to 450,000 distinct CDR3 sequences, just under 15% being singletons.

What was sequenced was blood. This receptor was obtained from a woman in her twenties or thirties with Graves' hyperthyroidism. The rearrangement uses TRBV20-1 and TRBJ2-1; 9 nucleotides align to TRBD1. The CDR3 DNA reads as TGCAGTGCTAAGACCAAAGTACAGGGGGCCTCCTACAATGAGCAGTTCTTC. Residues: CSAKTKVQGASYNEQFF.